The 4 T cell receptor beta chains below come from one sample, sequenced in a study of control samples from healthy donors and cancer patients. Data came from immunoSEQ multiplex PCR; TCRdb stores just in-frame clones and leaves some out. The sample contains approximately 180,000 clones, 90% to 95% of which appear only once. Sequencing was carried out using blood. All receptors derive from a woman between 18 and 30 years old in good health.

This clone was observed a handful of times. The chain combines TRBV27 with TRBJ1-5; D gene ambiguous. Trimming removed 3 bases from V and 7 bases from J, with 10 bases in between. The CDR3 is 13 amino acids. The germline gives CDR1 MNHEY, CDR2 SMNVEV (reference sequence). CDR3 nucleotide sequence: TGTGCCAGCAGTTTGTCATTTTTGCAGCCCCAGCATTTT. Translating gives CASSLSFLQPQHF.

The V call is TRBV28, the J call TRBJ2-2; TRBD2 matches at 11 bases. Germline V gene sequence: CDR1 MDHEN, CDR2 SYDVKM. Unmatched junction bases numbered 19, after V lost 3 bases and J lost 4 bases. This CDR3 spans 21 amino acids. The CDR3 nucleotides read TGTGCCAGCAGTTTGGCATTCTTGGCACTAGCGGGAGTCATTAGCACCGGGGAGCTGTTTTTT. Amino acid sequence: CASSLAFLALAGVISTGELFF.

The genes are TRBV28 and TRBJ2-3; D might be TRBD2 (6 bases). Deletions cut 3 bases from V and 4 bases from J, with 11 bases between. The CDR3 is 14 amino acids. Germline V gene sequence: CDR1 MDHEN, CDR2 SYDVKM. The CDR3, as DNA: TGTGCCAGCAGTTTTCGTCCGGGAGCAGATACGCAGTATTTT. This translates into CASSFRPGADTQYF. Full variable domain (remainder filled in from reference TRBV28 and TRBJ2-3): DVKVTQSSRYLVKRTGEKVFLECVQDMDHENMFWYRQDPGLGLRLIYFSYDVKMKEKGDIPEGYSVSREKKERFSLILESASTNQTSMYLCASSFRPGADTQYFGPGTRLTVL.

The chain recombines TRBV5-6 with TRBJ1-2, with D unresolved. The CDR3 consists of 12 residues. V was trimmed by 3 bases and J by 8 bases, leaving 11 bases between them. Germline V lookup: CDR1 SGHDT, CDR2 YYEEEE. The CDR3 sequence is CASSSNAGGYTF. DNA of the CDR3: TGTGCCAGCAGCTCCAACGCTGGGGGCTACACCTTC.